This paragraph reports one T cell receptor beta chain. The record originates from a study of blood T cell repertoires in COVID-19. Looking at the study overall: The analysed material was cDNA or gDNA that came from T cells, B-cell-depleted T cells, or PBMCs.

Authors' processing steps: Cell counts per sample came from amplifying reference gene primers. Here immunoSEQ multiplex PCR was the method, and the copy in TCRdb shows in-frame clones only, minus some. Clonal size and the V and J genes are those of that table, whereas D and trimming came from the DNA. The data contain fewer than 650,000 clones, about 89% of them singletons. It was during active infection that Seattle patients were enrolled and then longitudinally followed. CDR1 and CDR2 from the germline V gene are SGHRS and YFSETQ. V was shortened by 2 bases and J by 4 bases, with 13 bases between the two germline ends. The CDR3 sequence is 16 residues long.

The chain has TRBV5-1 and TRBJ2-6; a possible D gene is TRBD1 (5 bases). Sequenced: peripheral blood. The sequence came from a woman aged 50 to 60 with COVID-19, enrolled during active disease. In DNA form, the CDR3 reads TGCGCCAGCAGCTTTTCCAGGGAATCCGGGGCCAACGTCCTGACTTTC. This sequence encodes CASSFSRESGANVLTF.